This is a list of T cell receptor beta chains from one sample in a study of blood T cell repertoires in COVID-19. Generated by immunoSEQ multiplex PCR, the TCRdb table keeps only in-frame clones and is missing some. The sample lists around 100,000 clones; more than 75% were seen once. The sample taken for sequencing was peripheral blood. The receptor source for this set is a human donor in a cohort sampled during active COVID-19. The CDR3 runs from the conserved cysteine through the conserved F or W. Each record gives: D gene, clone size, V gene, J gene, CDR3 DNA, CDR3 protein. A D gene is named only where the DNA matches it firmly. Only some rows state a clone size, as once, few, many or a class for expanded clones.

-	-	TRBV7-8	TRBJ1-2	TGTGCCAGCAGCTTAGGACAGGCCGGAGCTAACTATGGCTACACCTTC	CASSLGQAGANYGYTF
-	-	TRBV5-1	TRBJ1-4	TGCGCCAGCAGCTTTGGGGGACTTATTAATGAAAAACTGTTTTTT	CASSFGGLINEKLFF
TRBD1	once	TRBV6-6	TRBJ1-2	TGTGCCAGCAGACTCTCCGGGACAGGGGACGGCTACACCTTC	CASRLSGTGDGYTF
-	-	TRBV5-1	TRBJ2-5	TGCGCCAGCAGCTTCGGCTTAGACGGGGAGACCCAGTACTTC	CASSFGLDGETQYF
-	once	TRBV5-1	TRBJ2-1	TGCGCCAGCAGCTCTTGGGGGGGCGACCAAAATGAGCAGTTCTTC	CASSSWGGDQNEQFF
-	-	TRBV4-1	TRBJ1-2	TGCGCCAGCAGCCAAGATCACCTCTTAGGATCTCGGAGTGGCTACACCTTC	CASSQDHLLGSRSGYTF
TRBD2	-	TRBV30	TRBJ2-7	TGTGCCTGGCGGGGGACTAGCGGGACCGAGCAGTACTTC	CAWRGTSGTEQYF
TRBD2	-	TRBV6-2/TRBV6-3	TRBJ2-5	TGTGCCAGCAGTCGGGGGGGAAGGCAAGAGACCCAGTACTTC	CASSRGGRQETQYF
TRBD2	-	TRBV7-2	TRBJ2-1	TGTGCCAGCAGCATGCTAGCGGGGGGTGGGAATGAGCAGTTCTTC	CASSMLAGGGNEQFF
-	once	TRBV3-1/TRBV3-2	TRBJ1-5	TGTGCCAGCAGCCGGGCAGACAATCAGCCCCAGCATTTT	CASSRADNQPQHF
-	-	TRBV6-5	TRBJ2-4	TGTGCCAGCAGTCCCGCCGAGATTCAGTACTTC	CASSPAEIQYF